Listed below are T cell receptor beta chains from one sample, sequenced in a study of blood T cell repertoires in COVID-19. The assay was immunoSEQ multiplex PCR, and TCRdb's table has in-frame clones only and misses some. The sample holds around 140,000 clones, 80% to 90% seen once. Specimen: peripheral blood. Receptors originate from a woman between 50 and 59 years old with acute or convalescent COVID-19. The CDR3 runs from the conserved cysteine through the conserved F or W. Each record gives: clone size, J gene, V gene, D gene, CDR3 protein, CDR3 DNA. D genes are given only for firm matches. A clone size is listed for some rows: how often the clone was seen (once, few, many), or a class if it is expanded.

few,TRBJ1-5,TRBV6-5,NA,CASSSLSNQPQHF,TGTGCCAGCAGTTCACTAAGCAATCAGCCCCAGCATTTT
NA,TRBJ1-2,TRBV7-9,NA,CASSLESDFGYTF,TGTGCCAGCAGCTTAGAGTCTGACTTCGGCTACACCTTC
NA,TRBJ2-3,TRBV6-5,TRBD1,CASSYSTGTDTQYF,TGTGCCAGCAGTTACTCGACAGGGACAGATACGCAGTATTTT
NA,TRBJ2-7,TRBV7-9,TRBD2,CASTGERGPLKQYF,TGTGCCAGCACCGGAGAGCGGGGTCCTCTAAAGCAGTACTTC
once,TRBJ1-4,TRBV27,TRBD1,CASSAYRGQNEKLFF,TGTGCCAGCAGTGCGTACAGGGGGCAGAATGAAAAACTGTTTTTT
few,TRBJ2-1,TRBV11-3,NA,CASSPEGVYNEQFF,TGTGCCAGCAGCCCAGAAGGGGTTTACAATGAGCAGTTCTTC
NA,TRBJ2-1,TRBV24-1,NA,CATSDPVPGEQFF,TGTGCCACCAGTGATCCTGTACCCGGGGAGCAGTTCTTC
once,TRBJ2-5,TRBV7-3,TRBD2,CASSHLCSSGGYKETQYF,TGTGCCAGCAGCCACTTATGCTCTAGCGGGGGGTATAAAGAGACCCAGTACTTC
once,TRBJ2-3,TRBV5-1,TRBD1,CASSPPGQGVTDTQYF,TGCGCCAGCAGCCCTCCGGGACAGGGGGTCACAGATACGCAGTATTTT
NA,TRBJ1-4,TRBV19,NA,CASLPGQASSEKLFF,TGTGCCAGTCTCCCCGGCCAGGCTTCCTCGGAAAAACTGTTTTTT
NA,TRBJ1-5,TRBV19,TRBD1,CASKGQVGILSNQPQHF,TGTGCCAGTAAGGGACAGGTCGGTATTCTTAGCAATCAGCCCCAGCATTTT
NA,TRBJ1-2,TRBV5-1,NA,CASSRGYNYGYTF,TGCGCCAGCAGCCGAGGGTACAACTATGGCTACACCTTC
NA,TRBJ2-7,TRBV27,TRBD2,CASSLSRGSGSSISYEQYF,TGTGCCAGCAGTTTATCGAGGGGTAGCGGGAGTTCGATTAGCTACGAGCAGTACTTC
once,TRBJ1-5,TRBV29-1,NA,CSVGGGSGNQPQHF,TGCAGCGTTGGGGGGGGGAGTGGCAATCAGCCCCAGCATTTT
NA,TRBJ1-3,TRBV5-1,TRBD1,CASSYTGVAGNTIYF,TGCGCCAGCAGCTATACAGGGGTAGCTGGAAACACCATATATTTT
NA,TRBJ2-7,TRBV6-6,TRBD1,CASSYMGQENYEQYF,TGTGCCAGCAGTTACATGGGACAGGAGAACTACGAGCAGTACTTC
NA,TRBJ2-3,TRBV28,NA,CASSLGGAGTDTQYF,TGTGCCAGCAGTCTGGGGGGGGCTGGCACAGATACGCAGTATTTT
NA,TRBJ1-5,TRBV19,NA,CASSIVINQPQHF,TGTGCCAGTAGTATAGTTATTAATCAGCCCCAGCATTTT
NA,TRBJ1-1,TRBV7-2,NA,CASSYWGSSMNTEAFF,TGTGCCAGCAGCTATTGGGGCAGCTCTATGAACACTGAAGCTTTCTTT
NA,TRBJ1-2,TRBV7-2,NA,CASSFGLDYGYTF,TGTGCCAGCAGCTTCGGGTTGGACTATGGCTACACCTTC
NA,TRBJ2-1,TRBV6-5,TRBD2,CASSYLAGGRGEQFF,TGTGCCAGCAGTTATCTAGCGGGAGGCCGGGGGGAGCAGTTCTTC
NA,TRBJ1-4,TRBV3-1/TRBV3-2,NA,CASSPTGLNEKLFF,TGTGCCAGCAGCCCCACAGGGCTTAATGAAAAACTGTTTTTT
NA,TRBJ2-2,TRBV10-2,NA,CASSVTKTGELFF,TGCGCCAGCAGTGTGACTAAAACCGGGGAGCTGTTTTTT
NA,TRBJ1-3,TRBV9,NA,CASSAGGGISGNTIYF,TGTGCCAGCAGCGCAGGAGGAGGAATCTCTGGAAACACCATATATTTT
few,TRBJ2-1,TRBV5-1,TRBD1,CASSLQGDGVGEQFF,TGCGCCAGCAGCTTGCAGGGGGACGGGGTCGGTGAGCAGTTCTTC
NA,TRBJ1-5,TRBV30,NA,CAWSKRGSNQPQHF,TGTGCCTGGAGTAAACGGGGGAGCAATCAGCCCCAGCATTTT
NA,TRBJ2-1,TRBV7-3,TRBD1,CASSFDRGREQFF,TGTGCCAGCAGCTTCGACAGGGGGCGAGAGCAGTTCTTC
NA,TRBJ1-5,TRBV20-1,NA,CSASPLNQPQHF,TGCAGTGCTAGTCCTTTGAATCAGCCCCAGCATTTT
NA,TRBJ2-4,TRBV7-8,TRBD2,CASSLAGTSGGSAYIQYF,TGTGCCAGCAGCTTAGCAGGAACTAGCGGGGGATCGGCGTACATTCAGTACTTC